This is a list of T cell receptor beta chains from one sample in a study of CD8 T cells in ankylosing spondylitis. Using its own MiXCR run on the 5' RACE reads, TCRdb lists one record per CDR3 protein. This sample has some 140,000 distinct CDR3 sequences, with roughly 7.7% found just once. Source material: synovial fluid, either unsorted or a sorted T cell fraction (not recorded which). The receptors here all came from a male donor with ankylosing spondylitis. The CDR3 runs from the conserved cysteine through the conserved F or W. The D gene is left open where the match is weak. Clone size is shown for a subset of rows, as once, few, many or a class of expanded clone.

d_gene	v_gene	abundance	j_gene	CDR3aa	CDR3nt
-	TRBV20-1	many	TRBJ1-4	CSMPDATNEKLFF	TGCAGCATGCCCGATGCAACTAATGAAAAACTGTTTTTT
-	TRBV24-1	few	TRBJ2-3	CATSDPRGGRTDTQYF	TGTGCCACCAGTGATCCTCGTGGGGGGCGGACAGATACGCAGTATTTT
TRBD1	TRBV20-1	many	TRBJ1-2	CSASRGQGYGYTF	TGCAGTGCTAGTAGAGGACAGGGATATGGCTACACCTTC
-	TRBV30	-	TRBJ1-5	CAWSRAGHQPQHF	TGTGCCTGGAGCAGGGCAGGCCATCAGCCCCAGCATTTT
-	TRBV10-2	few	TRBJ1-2	CASSESPGIGGYTF	TGCGCCAGCAGTGAGTCGCCAGGGATAGGTGGCTACACCTTC
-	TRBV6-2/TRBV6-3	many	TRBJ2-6	CASMQSGANVLTF	TGTGCCAGCATGCAGTCCGGGGCCAACGTCCTGACTTTC
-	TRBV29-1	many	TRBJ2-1	CSVLRYSYNEQFF	TGCAGCGTACTCCGGTACTCCTACAATGAGCAGTTCTTC
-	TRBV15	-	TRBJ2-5	CATSSRAYQETQYF	TGTGCCACCAGCAGCAGGGCATACCAAGAGACCCAGTACTTC
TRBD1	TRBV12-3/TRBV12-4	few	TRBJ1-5	CASSRTGDQPQHF	TGTGCCAGCAGCCGGACAGGGGATCAGCCCCAGCATTTT
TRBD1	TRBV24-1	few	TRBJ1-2	CATSDRGTGDGYTF	TGTGCCACCAGTGATCGAGGGACAGGCGATGGCTACACCTTC
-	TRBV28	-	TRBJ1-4	CAIQDIGTNEKLFF	TGTGCCATACAGGATATAGGGACTAATGAAAAACTGTTTTTT
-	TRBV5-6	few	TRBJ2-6	CASSARLAGANVLTF	TGTGCCAGCAGCGCCCGGCTGGCTGGGGCCAACGTCCTGACTTTC
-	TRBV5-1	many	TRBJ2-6	CASSSDLSGANVLTF	TGCGCCAGCAGCTCGGACCTGTCTGGGGCCAACGTCCTGACTTTC
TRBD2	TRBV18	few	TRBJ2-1	CASSPPSGRTNNEQFF	TGTGCCAGCTCACCCCCGAGCGGGAGGACGAACAATGAGCAGTTCTTC
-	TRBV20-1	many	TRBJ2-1	CSASRAIRSYNEQFF	TGCAGTGCTAGTAGGGCAATACGCTCCTACAATGAGCAGTTCTTC
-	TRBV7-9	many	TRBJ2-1	CASSLLLNEQFF	TGTGCCAGCAGCTTACTACTCAATGAGCAGTTCTTC
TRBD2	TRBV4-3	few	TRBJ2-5	CASSQGLAGETQYF	TGCGCCAGCAGCCAAGGACTAGCGGGAGAGACCCAGTACTTC
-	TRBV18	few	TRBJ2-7	CASSPRQDRYEQYF	TGTGCCAGCTCACCCCGACAGGATCGGTACGAGCAGTACTTC
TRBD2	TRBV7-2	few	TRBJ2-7	CASNLSGGNSYEQYF	TGTGCCAGCAATCTTAGCGGGGGGAACTCCTACGAGCAGTACTTC
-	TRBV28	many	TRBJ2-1	CASSLGGDWGDNEQFF	TGTGCCAGCAGTTTAGGCGGGGATTGGGGCGACAATGAGCAGTTCTTC
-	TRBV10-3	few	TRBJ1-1	CAISAPPKGGNTEAFF	TGTGCCATCAGTGCTCCTCCTAAGGGGGGGAACACTGAAGCTTTCTTT
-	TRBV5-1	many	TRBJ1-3	CASSSAGIGNTIYF	TGCGCCAGCAGCTCCGCAGGGATCGGAAACACCATATATTTT
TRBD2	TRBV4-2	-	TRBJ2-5	CASSLGSGKQETQYF	TGTGCCAGCAGCCTGGGTAGCGGGAAACAAGAGACCCAGTACTTC
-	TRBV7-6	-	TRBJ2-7	CASSLDAGATYEQYF	TGTGCCAGCAGCTTAGATGCCGGAGCAACCTACGAGCAGTACTTC
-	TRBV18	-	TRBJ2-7	CASSRGEASYEQYF	TGTGCCAGCTCACGGGGAGAGGCCAGCTACGAGCAGTACTTC
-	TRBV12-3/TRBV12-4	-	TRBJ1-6	CASSSGGRHSPLHF	TGTGCCAGCAGTTCGGGTGGCAGGCATTCACCCCTCCACTTT
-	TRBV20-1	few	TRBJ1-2	CSASSAGANYGYTF	TGCAGTGCTAGTTCGGCCGGAGCTAACTATGGCTACACCTTC
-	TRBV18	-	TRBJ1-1	CASSPKREQPEAFF	TGTGCCAGCTCACCAAAGAGGGAGCAGCCTGAAGCTTTCTTT
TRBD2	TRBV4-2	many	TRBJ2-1	CASSQGGPSGVYNEQFF	TGTGCCAGCAGCCAAGGTGGCCCTAGCGGAGTCTACAATGAGCAGTTCTTC
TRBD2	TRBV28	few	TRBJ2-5	CASSSLAGQETQYF	TGTGCCAGCAGTTCACTAGCGGGCCAAGAGACCCAGTACTTC
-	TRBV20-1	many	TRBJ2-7	CSARGSPGDEQYF	TGCAGTGCTAGAGGGTCCCCTGGGGACGAGCAGTACTTC
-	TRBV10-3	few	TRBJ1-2	CAISESPGRENYGYTF	TGTGCCATCAGTGAGTCTCCGGGACGGGAAAACTATGGCTACACCTTC
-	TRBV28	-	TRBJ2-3	CANSGTGSSADTQYF	TGTGCCAACTCTGGAACAGGGTCCAGTGCAGATACGCAGTATTTT
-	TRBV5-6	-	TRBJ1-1	CASSLRKTEAFF	TGTGCCAGCAGCTTGAGGAAGACTGAAGCTTTCTTT
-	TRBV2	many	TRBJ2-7	CASSYGYEQYF	TGTGCCAGCAGTTACGGCTACGAGCAGTACTTC
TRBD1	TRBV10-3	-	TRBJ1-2	CAINTGGMNYGYTF	TGTGCCATCAACACAGGGGGGATGAACTATGGCTACACCTTC
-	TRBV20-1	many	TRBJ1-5	CSAHDQKGPQHF	TGCAGTGCGCATGATCAGAAAGGGCCCCAGCATTTT
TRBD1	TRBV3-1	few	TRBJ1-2	CASSQATGRNGYTF	TGTGCCAGCAGCCAAGCGACAGGGAGAAATGGCTACACCTTC
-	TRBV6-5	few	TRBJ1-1	CASSSWGTEAFF	TGTGCCAGCAGTTCTTGGGGCACTGAAGCTTTCTTT
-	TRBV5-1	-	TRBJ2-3	CASSPTGILDTQYF	TGCGCCAGCAGTCCGACAGGAATCTTGGATACGCAGTATTTT
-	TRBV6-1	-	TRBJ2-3	CASSVMTVYTDTQYF	TGTGCCAGCAGTGTAATGACAGTTTACACAGATACGCAGTATTTT
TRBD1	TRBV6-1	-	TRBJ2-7	CASSKDRSSYEQYF	TGTGCCAGCAGTAAGGACAGGTCCTCCTACGAGCAGTACTTC
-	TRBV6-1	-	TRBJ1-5	CASSDRGMGGFQPQHF	TGTGCCAGCAGTGATAGGGGTATGGGGGGATTTCAGCCCCAGCATTTT
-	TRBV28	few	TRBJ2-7	CASSSRGYEQYF	TGTGCCAGCAGTTCCCGGGGCTACGAGCAGTACTTC
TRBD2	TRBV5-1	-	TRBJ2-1	CASSHGTSGSNEQFF	TGCGCCAGCAGCCACGGGACTAGCGGGAGTAATGAGCAGTTCTTC
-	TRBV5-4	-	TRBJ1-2	CASSLRSGAAGYTF	TGTGCCAGCAGCTTGCGATCAGGGGCGGCGGGCTACACCTTC
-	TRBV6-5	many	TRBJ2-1	CASSYSIRGYEQFF	TGTGCCAGCAGTTACTCGATACGGGGGTATGAGCAGTTCTTC
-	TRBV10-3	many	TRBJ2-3	CAISKPGQGGPDTQYF	TGTGCCATCAGTAAACCGGGTCAGGGGGGCCCAGATACGCAGTATTTT
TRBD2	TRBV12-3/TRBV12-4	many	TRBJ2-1	CASTSGPYNEQFF	TGTGCCAGCACTAGCGGACCCTACAATGAGCAGTTCTTC
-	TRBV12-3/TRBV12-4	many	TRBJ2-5	CASSLERAETQYF	TGTGCCAGCAGTTTAGAGCGGGCAGAGACCCAGTACTTC
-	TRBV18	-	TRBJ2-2	CASSPQMNTGELFF	TGTGCCAGCTCACCACAGATGAACACCGGGGAGCTGTTTTTT
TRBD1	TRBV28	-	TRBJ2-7	CASTRTRGQGIHEQYF	TGTGCCAGCACCAGGACCAGGGGACAGGGTATCCACGAGCAGTACTTC
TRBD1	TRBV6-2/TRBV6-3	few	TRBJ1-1	CASSYRGLTEAFF	TGTGCCAGCAGTTACAGGGGGCTTACTGAAGCTTTCTTT
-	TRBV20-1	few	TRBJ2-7	CSASPVPGTGYEQYF	TGCAGTGCTAGTCCTGTTCCGGGAACGGGCTACGAGCAGTACTTC
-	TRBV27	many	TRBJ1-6	CATRSGGSYNSPLHF	TGTGCCACCCGGTCGGGAGGGTCCTATAATTCACCCCTCCACTTT
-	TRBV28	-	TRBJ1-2	CASSPSRADSNYGYTF	TGTGCCAGCAGCCCCTCCCGGGCCGACAGCAACTATGGCTACACCTTC
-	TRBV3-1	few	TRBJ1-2	CASSQDLTGSGYTF	TGTGCCAGCAGCCAAGATCTCACAGGGAGTGGCTACACCTTC